The T cell receptor (beta chain) under discussion was sequenced for a study of blood T cell repertoires in COVID-19. This clone came up once. Sequencing used immunoSEQ multiplex PCR; TCRdb keeps in-frame clones, though not all of them. The table has some 170,000 clones, about 91% seen once. CDR1 is SGHNT, CDR2 YENEEA, per germline. This CDR3 region has 15 residues. The V end was cut by 3 bases, the J end by 7 bases, with 15 bases between. The rearrangement uses TRBV11-3 and TRBJ1-4; D remains ambiguous. The sequence came from a woman between 45 and 60 years old with acute or convalescent COVID-19. Source material: peripheral blood. The CDR3 here is CASSFSTQVVEKLFF. The CDR3 DNA reads as TGTGCCAGCAGCTTCTCCACCCAGGTTGTTGAAAAACTGTTTTTT.